A single sample is the source of the 16 T cell receptor beta chains below, sequenced in a study of vaccination and CD4 T cells after COVID-19 (dated by TCRdb to the early 2020s). The library relied on PCR. The instrument was an Illumina iSeq 100. DNA from cultured CD4+ T cells underwent TCR sequencing with the Oncomine TCR Beta short-read assay at the Johns Hopkins FTIC core. The public reads were run again by TCRdb, first through fastp at Q25 and then through MiXCR, and only productive beta chains were kept. Here each entry gathers all rows of one CDR3 protein and keeps the most common genes and DNA. This sample comprises about 12,000 distinct CDR3 sequences, less than 70% of them detected only once. Roughly 7.1% of the sample is taken by the ten largest. Their recognized antigens are unknown. This sample's treatment or condition label indicates: approximately nine-day PBMC culture with coronavirus spike peptide pools or control peptides (ViraFEST assay).

The sequencing used CD4+ T cells from blood, cultured in vitro, collected before SARS-CoV-2 vaccination. All receptors come from a human donor who had recovered from COVID-19.

CDR3 in DNA: TGTGCCAGCAGTTACTCCGGGACAGGGGACTACGAGCAGTACTTC. Translated: CASSYSGTGDYEQYF. The chain combines TRBV6-5 with TRBJ2-7, with 10 bases aligning to TRBD1. Trimming took 0 bases from V and 3 from J; bases not matched to a gene: 2. Germline V gives CDR1 MNHEY, CDR2 SVGAGI. The length of the CDR3 is 15 residues.

A few counts support this clonotype. The V gene is TRBV6-1, the J gene TRBJ1-3; D gene unclear. V dropped 2 bases and J dropped 4 bases, with 12 bases sitting between them. Germline CDR1 reads MNHNS; CDR2 reads SASEGT. The CDR3 consists of 15 residues. CDR3 sequence (DNA): TGTGCCAGCAGTGAACAGTACCGCCCGGGAAACACCATATATTTT. Residues: CASSEQYRPGNTIYF.

V and J are TRBV2 and TRBJ2-3; D remains unclear. Germline CDR1 SNHLY, CDR2 FYNNEI. CDR3 size: 15 residues. V was clipped by 6 bases and J by 3 bases, with 16 bases between them. The CDR3 spells CASSSTSGLTDTQYF. The DNA for the CDR3 is TGTGCCAGCAGCTCCACCTCCGGGTTGACAGATACGCAGTATTTT.

By sample fraction, this clonotype is medium-sized. This sequence joins TRBV7-2 and TRBJ1-5, with D possibly being TRBD1 (6 bases). The V gene lost 0 bases and the J gene lost 2 bases, with 11 bases spanning the gap. The CDR3 covers 16 residues. Germline lookup yields CDR1 SGHTA and CDR2 FQGNSA. The CDR3 protein is CASSLAGGHGNQPQHF. CDR3 bases: TGTGCCAGCAGCTTAGCGGGGGGGCATGGCAATCAGCCCCAGCATTTT.

The chain joins TRBV20-1 to TRBJ2-1; D assignment may be TRBD1 or TRBD2 (6 bases each). The CDR3 contains 15 residues. The V end lost 0 bases, the J end lost 8 bases, and 17 bases lay between the germline ends. Germline V CDR1 and CDR2: DFQATT, SNEGSKA (reference sequence). The CDR3 coding sequence is TGCAGTGCTAGAGATGGAGCGAGGGGGAGGTATGAGCAGTTCTTC. Its translation is CSARDGARGRYEQFF.

The chain uses TRBV10-3 and TRBJ2-3; D gene uncertain. The CDR3 spans 14 residues. V dropped 3 bases and J dropped 0 bases, with 7 bases sitting between them. Germline lookup yields CDR1 ENHRY and CDR2 SYGVKD. Here the CDR3 DNA reads TGTGCCATCAGTGATCAGGCTAGCACAGATACGCAGTATTTT. Translation: CAISDQASTDTQYF.

This clonotype appeared a single time. This sequence joins TRBV6-2 or TRBV6-3 and TRBJ2-1; 8 bases match TRBD2. The CDR3 runs to 13 residues. The germline gives CDR1 MNHEY, CDR2 SVGEGT. Unmatched junction bases numbered 6, after V lost 8 bases and J lost 6 bases. CDR3 DNA: TGTGCCAGCCTGCGGAGCGGGAGCAATGAGCAGTTCTTC. Translating gives CASLRSGSNEQFF.

This clonotype was counted between two and nine times. J is TRBJ2-2 and V is TRBV7-2; D may be TRBD2 (5 bases). V was cut by 0 bases and J by 4 bases, with 9 bases left in between. The germline V gene has CDR1 SGHTA and CDR2 FQGNSA. The CDR3 runs to 15 residues. The CDR3 is CASSLALAGTGELFF. The DNA for the CDR3 is TGTGCCAGCAGCTTAGCGCTAGCAGGCACCGGGGAGCTGTTTTTT.

The rearrangement joins TRBV10-3 to TRBJ2-5; unclear D gene. The ends were cut back, 7 bases at V and 3 bases at J, with 6 bases in the middle. This CDR3 comprises 11 residues. CDR1 is ENHRY, CDR2 SYGVKD, per germline. The CDR3: CAIKIEETQYF. The DNA for the CDR3 is TGTGCCATCAAAATTGAAGAGACCCAGTACTTC.

CDR3 bases: TGTGCCATCAGTGACCGTAACAGGGAACTCTCTAACTATGGCTACACCTTC. Its translation: CAISDRNRELSNYGYTF. This sequence joins TRBV10-3 and TRBJ1-2, with D tentatively TRBD1 (6 bases). This CDR3 spans 17 amino acids. Trimming cost V 3 bases and J 0 bases, with 17 bases left between them. Germline V gives CDR1 ENHRY, CDR2 SYGVKD.

The chain has TRBV20-1 and TRBJ1-2, with D possibly being TRBD1 (6 bases). V lost 5 bases, J lost 6 bases, and 16 bases lay in between. Germline-derived CDR1 and CDR2 are DFQATT and SNEGSKA (reference sequence). The CDR3 loop spans 13 amino acids. The CDR3 DNA sequence: TGCAGTGCTCCGGATTCGGGGGCGGATGGCTACACCTTC. Translation gives CSAPDSGADGYTF.

The chain is built from TRBV7-8 and TRBJ2-3; TRBD2 agrees at 7 bases. CDR1 is SGHVS, CDR2 FQNEAQ, per germline. The V segment lost 2 bases and the J segment 4 bases; nucleotides outside the gene matches: 3. The CDR3 is 14 residues long. CDR3 in amino acids: CASSLSLASDTQYF. In DNA, the CDR3 is TGTGCCAGCAGCTTATCACTAGCGTCAGATACGCAGTATTTT.

The genes are TRBV7-6 and TRBJ2-7; tentative D call: TRBD2 (6 bases). CDR3 length: 14 residues. Between the trimmed V and J ends, which lost 0 bases and 5 bases, there was a span of 11 bases. Germline CDR1 reads SGHVS; CDR2 reads FNYEAQ. The CDR3: CASSLARAGNEQYF. Here the CDR3 DNA reads TGTGCCAGCAGCTTAGCGAGGGCGGGGAACGAGCAGTACTTC.

The table lists this clonotype with a few counts. The rearrangement joins TRBV7-3 to TRBJ1-1, with a weak D call TRBD1 (6 bases). CDR1 is SGHTA, CDR2 FQGTGA, per germline. V was cut by 1 base and J by 4 bases, with 10 bases left in between. The CDR3 sequence is 14 residues long. CDR3 in amino acids: CASSLNRESTEAFF. The DNA for the CDR3 is TGTGCCAGCAGCTTAAACAGGGAGAGCACTGAAGCTTTCTTT.

The J gene is TRBJ2-3, the V gene TRBV6-5; weak D call: TRBD2 (6 bases). Germline loops: CDR1 MNHEY, CDR2 SVGAGI. The CDR3 totals 15 residues. Trimming shortened V by 4 bases and J by 0 bases, and 11 bases separated the two germline ends. CDR3 protein: CASSFSGTSTDTQYF. In nucleotides, the CDR3 is TGTGCCAGCAGTTTTAGCGGAACTAGCACAGATACGCAGTATTTT.

The chain couples TRBV7-9 to TRBJ1-1; D is perhaps TRBD1 (6 bases). The CDR3 sequence is 14 residues long. Looked up from germline, CDR1 is SEHNR and CDR2 is FQNEAQ (reference sequence). V was cut by 5 bases and J by 7 bases, with 17 bases left in between. Here the CDR3 DNA reads TGTGCCAGCAGCCCCCAAAGAGGACAGATTGAAGCTTTCTTT. This gives the protein CASSPQRGQIEAFF.